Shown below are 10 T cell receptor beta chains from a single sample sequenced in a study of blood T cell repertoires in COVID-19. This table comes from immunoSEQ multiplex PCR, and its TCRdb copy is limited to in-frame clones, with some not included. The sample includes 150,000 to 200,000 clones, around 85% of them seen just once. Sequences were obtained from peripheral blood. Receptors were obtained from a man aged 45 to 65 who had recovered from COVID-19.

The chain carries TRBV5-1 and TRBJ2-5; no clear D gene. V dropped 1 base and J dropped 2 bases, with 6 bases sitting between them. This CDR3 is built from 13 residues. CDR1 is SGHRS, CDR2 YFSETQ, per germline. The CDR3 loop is CASSLPGQETQYF. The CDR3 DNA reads TGCGCCAGCAGCTTGCCAGGACAAGAGACCCAGTACTTC.

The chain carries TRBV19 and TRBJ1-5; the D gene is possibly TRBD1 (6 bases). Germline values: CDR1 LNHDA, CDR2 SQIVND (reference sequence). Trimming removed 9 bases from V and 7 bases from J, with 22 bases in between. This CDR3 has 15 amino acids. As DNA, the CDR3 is TGTGCCAGCACCCCTATGAGGGGGAAGGGCCAGCCCCAGCATTTT. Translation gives CASTPMRGKGQPQHF.

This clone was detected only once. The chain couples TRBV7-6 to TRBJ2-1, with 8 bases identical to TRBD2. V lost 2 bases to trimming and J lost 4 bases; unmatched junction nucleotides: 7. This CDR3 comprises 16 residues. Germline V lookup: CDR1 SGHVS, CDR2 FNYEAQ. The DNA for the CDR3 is TGTGCCAGCAGCTTATTTACGGGCGGGGGGTACAATGAGCAGTTCTTC. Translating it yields CASSLFTGGGYNEQFF.

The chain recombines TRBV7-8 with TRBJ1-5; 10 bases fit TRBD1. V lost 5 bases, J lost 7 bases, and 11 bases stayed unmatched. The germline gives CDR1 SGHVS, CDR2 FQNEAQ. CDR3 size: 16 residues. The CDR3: CASSTRTGGIGQPQHF. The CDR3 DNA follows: TGTGCCAGCAGCACCCGGACAGGGGGTATAGGGCAGCCCCAGCATTTT.

The CDR3 region has the DNA TGTGCCTCGTACCCAGGGGGTATGGAGACCCAGTACTTC. Protein: CASYPGGMETQYF. The chain combines TRBV6-5 with TRBJ2-5; 7 bases agree with TRBD1. Germline V CDR1 and CDR2: MNHEY, SVGAGI. After removal of 11 bases from V and 5 bases from J, the junction contained 11 bases not matched to a gene. This CDR3 has 13 amino acids.

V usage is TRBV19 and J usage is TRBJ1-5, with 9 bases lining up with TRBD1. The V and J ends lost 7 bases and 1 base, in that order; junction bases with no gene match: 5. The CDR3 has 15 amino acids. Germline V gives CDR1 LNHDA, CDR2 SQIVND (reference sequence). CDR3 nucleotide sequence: TGTGCCAGTACCGTTGACAGGGGGAGCAATCAGCCCCAGCATTTT. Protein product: CASTVDRGSNQPQHF.

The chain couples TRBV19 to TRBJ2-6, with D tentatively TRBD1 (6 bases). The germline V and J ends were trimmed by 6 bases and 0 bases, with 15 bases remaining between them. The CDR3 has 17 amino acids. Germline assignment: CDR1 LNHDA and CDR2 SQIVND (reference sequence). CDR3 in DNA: TGTGCCAGTAGGCGACAGGTACGAAGCTCTGGGGCCAACGTCCTGACTTTC. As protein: CASRRQVRSSGANVLTF. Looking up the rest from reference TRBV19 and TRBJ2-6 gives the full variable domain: DGGITQSPKYLFRKEGQNVTLSCEQNLNHDAMYWYRQDPGQGLRLIYYSQIVNDFQKGDIAEGYSVSREKKESFPLTVTSAQKNPTAFYLCASRRQVRSSGANVLTFGAGSRLTVL.

CDR3 region: CASSLRDRPLSGNTIYF. The CDR3 nucleotides are TGTGCCAGCAGTTTAAGGGACAGGCCCCTCTCTGGAAACACCATATATTTT. This chain links TRBV28 with TRBJ1-3, with TRBD1 matching over 8 bases. The junction had 6 bases not matched to a gene; V was cut back by 2 bases and J by 0 bases. The CDR3 is made up of 17 amino acids. CDR1 MDHEN and CDR2 SYDVKM come from the germline V gene. The entire variable domain, with the rest obtained from reference TRBV28 and TRBJ1-3, is as follows: DVKVTQSSRYLVKRTGEKVFLECVQDMDHENMFWYRQDPGLGLRLIYFSYDVKMKEKGDIPEGYSVSREKKERFSLILESASTNQTSMYLCASSLRDRPLSGNTIYFGEGSWLTVV.

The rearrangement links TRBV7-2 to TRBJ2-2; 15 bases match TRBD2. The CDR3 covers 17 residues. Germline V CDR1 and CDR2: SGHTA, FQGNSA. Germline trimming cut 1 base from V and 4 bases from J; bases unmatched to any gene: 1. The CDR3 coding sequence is TGTGCCAGCAGCTTAGTGGGACTAGCGGGAGGCACCGGGGAGCTGTTTTTT. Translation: CASSLVGLAGGTGELFF.

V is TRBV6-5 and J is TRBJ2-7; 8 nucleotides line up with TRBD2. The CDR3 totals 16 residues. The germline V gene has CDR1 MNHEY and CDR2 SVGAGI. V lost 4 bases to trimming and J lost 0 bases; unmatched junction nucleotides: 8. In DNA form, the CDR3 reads TGTGCCAGCAGTTTTATCTTGGCGGGGGGCTCCTACGAGCAGTACTTC. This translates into CASSFILAGGSYEQYF.